A single sample is the source of the 26 T cell receptor beta chains below, sequenced in a study of blood T cell repertoires in COVID-19. Sequencing used immunoSEQ multiplex PCR; TCRdb keeps in-frame clones, though not all of them. The data show approximately 150,000 clones, with more than 65% seen just once and 5.6% held by the top ten. The source material was PBMCs or T cells enriched from blood (not recorded which). The receptors come from a woman aged 35 to 49 with acute COVID-19.

This clone was seen only a few times. The chain uses TRBV2 and TRBJ1-1; the D is unclear. V dropped 8 bases and J dropped 3 bases, with 13 bases sitting between them. Germline V lookup: CDR1 SNHLY, CDR2 FYNNEI. The CDR3 is made up of 13 amino acids. CDR3 in DNA: TGTGCCAGCTCTACTGTAAGAGACACTGAAGCTTTCTTT. Its protein product is CASSTVRDTEAFF.

In DNA form, the CDR3 reads TGTGCCAGCAGCCCGACAGGGAGGAACACTGAAGCTTTCTTT. Amino acids: CASSPTGRNTEAFF. V usage is TRBV6-5 and J usage is TRBJ1-1; 7 bases match TRBD1. V lost 6 bases, J lost 1 base, and 5 bases stayed unmatched. In germline, CDR1 is MNHEY, CDR2 SVGAGI. The CDR3 length is 14 residues.

The chain carries TRBV5-6 and TRBJ2-6; D is undetermined. CDR3 length: 15 residues. The germline V gene has CDR1 SGHDT and CDR2 YYEEEE. Trimming removed 3 bases at V and 2 bases at J, with 9 bases between. CDR3 protein: CASSSPNPGANVLTF. The CDR3 DNA reads as TGTGCCAGCAGCTCCCCAAATCCTGGGGCCAACGTCCTGACTTTC.

This rearrangement joins TRBV4-2 to TRBJ2-2, with TRBD2 identical over 8 bases. The ends lost 0 bases at V and 3 bases at J; junction bases unmatched: 6. The CDR3 extends over 17 amino acids. Germline V gene sequence: CDR1 LGHNA, CDR2 YNFKEQ. CDR3 DNA sequence: TGTGCCAGCAGCCAAGATACGGGAGGGCCTGACACCGGGGAGCTGTTTTTT. Its translation: CASSQDTGGPDTGELFF.

This chain connects TRBV28 to TRBJ2-7; the match to TRBD2 covers 7 bases. CDR3 length: 15 residues. Germline V gives CDR1 MDHEN, CDR2 SYDVKM. V trimming: 6 bases; J trimming: 3 bases; junction bases outside the gene matches: 11. The CDR3, as DNA: TGTGCCAGCAGCCAGACTAGCTTGGGCAACTACGAGCAGTACGTC. Residues: CASSQTSLGNYEQYV.

The CDR3 spells CAISENEETQYF. In DNA form, the CDR3 reads TGTGCCATCAGTGAGAATGAGGAGACCCAGTACTTC. This rearrangement joins TRBV10-3 to TRBJ2-5, with D hard to call. The CDR3 totals 12 residues. Germline-derived CDR1 and CDR2 are ENHRY and SYGVKD. Trimming stripped 2 bases from V and 5 bases from J, with 6 bases between.

This clone occurred once. The rearrangement uses TRBV24-1 and TRBJ1-6, with 7 bases lining up with TRBD1. Germline V gene sequence: CDR1 KGHDR, CDR2 SFDVKD. The CDR3 extends over 16 amino acids. Trimming took 3 bases from V and 9 from J; bases not matched to a gene: 10. CDR3 bases: TGTGCCACCAGTGATCCCCGACAGGGATACACTTCACCCCTCCACTTT. It specifies CATSDPRQGYTSPLHF.

This clone was detected only once. This chain links TRBV9 with TRBJ2-7; 7 bases agree with TRBD2. The CDR3 runs 14 residues. CDR1 and CDR2 from the germline V gene are SGDLS and YYNGEE. Trimming took 0 bases from V and 6 from J; bases not matched to a gene: 6. CDR3 nucleotide sequence: TGTGCCAGCAGCGTAGGCAGCGGGACGGGCGAGCAGTACTTC. This codes for CASSVGSGTGEQYF. Combining the CDR3 with reference TRBV9 and TRBJ2-7 gives the whole variable domain DSGVTQTPKHLITATGQRVTLRCSPRSGDLSVYWYQQSLDQGLQFLIQYYNGEERAKGNILERFSAQQFPDLHSELNLSSLELGDSALYFCASSVGSGTGEQYFGPGTRLTVT.

The chain has TRBV9 and TRBJ2-7, with TRBD2 identical over 8 bases. The germline V gene encodes CDR1 SGDLS and CDR2 YYNGEE. Germline trimming cut 1 base from V and 3 bases from J; bases unmatched to any gene: 3. This CDR3 spans 14 amino acids. CDR3 sequence reads: CASSVTSGSYEQYF. The CDR3 region has the DNA TGTGCCAGCAGCGTAACTAGCGGAAGCTACGAGCAGTACTTC.

This clone has only one observation. This chain joins TRBV5-8 and TRBJ1-2, with 9 bases lining up with TRBD1. Germline-derived CDR1 and CDR2 are SGHTS and YDEGEE. Trimming removed 2 bases from V and 8 bases from J; junction bases left unmatched: 7. This CDR3 contains 14 residues. CDR3 sequence (DNA): TGTGCCAGCAGCTTAGGCGGGACAGGGTTCGGCTACACCTTC. Residues: CASSLGGTGFGYTF.

The DNA for the CDR3 is TGTGCCAGTAGTATAGGTCTCCCGCTGACAGGGGACTATGGCTACACCTTC. Amino acids: CASSIGLPLTGDYGYTF. The V call is TRBV19, the J call TRBJ1-2; 8 bases line up with TRBD1. Germline CDR1 is LNHDA and CDR2 is SQIVND (reference sequence). V lost 1 base and J lost 3; bases outside the gene matches: 10. This CDR3 has 17 amino acids.

On this clone itself: Other DNA sequences in this sample translate to the same CDR3. The chain joins TRBV7-8 to TRBJ1-5; a weak D match, TRBD1 (6 bases). This CDR3 is 16 amino acids long. In germline, CDR1 is SGHVS, CDR2 FQNEAQ. Trimming shortened V by 3 bases and J by 7 bases, and 19 bases separated the two germline ends. This CDR3 reads CASSLTWGRGGQPQHF. In DNA, the CDR3 is TGTGCCAGCAGCTTGACCTGGGGGAGGGGGGGGCAGCCCCAGCATTTT.

This clone was recorded a few times. The chain links TRBV4-2 to TRBJ1-6; TRBD1 matches at 9 bases. Trimming cost V 1 base and J 9 bases; bases outside gene matches: 4. Per the germline V gene, CDR1 is LGHNA and CDR2 is YNFKEQ. The CDR3 has 15 residues. In DNA form, the CDR3 reads TGTGCCAGCAGCCAAGGAGGGACAGGGACTTCACCCCTCCACTTT. Its translation is CASSQGGTGTSPLHF.

The chain has TRBV30 and TRBJ2-7; D may be TRBD2 (6 bases). CDR1 and CDR2 from the germline V gene are GTSNPN and SVGIG (reference sequence). Trimming cost V 5 bases and J 6 bases, with 14 bases left between them. This CDR3 contains 12 residues. The CDR3 DNA reads as TGTGCCTGGGGAGGGCGGGCTATCGAGCAGTACTTC. Amino acids: CAWGGRAIEQYF. Filled out from reference TRBV30 and TRBJ2-7, the complete variable domain reads SQTIHQWPATLVQPVGSPLSLECTVEGTSNPNLYWYRQAAGRGLQLLFYSVGIGQISSEVPQNLSASRPQDRQFILSSKKLLLSDSGFYLCAWGGRAIEQYFGPGTRLTVT.

The genes are TRBV12-3 or TRBV12-4 and TRBJ2-1, with D hard to call. V lost 4 bases and J 8 bases, leaving 12 bases between the germline ends. CDR3 size: 13 residues. As DNA, the CDR3 is TGTGCCAGCAGTTCGAGTGTCGCCTATGAGCAGTTCTTC. Translation gives CASSSSVAYEQFF.

The chain employs TRBV29-1 and TRBJ2-1; D not resolved. This CDR3 region has 11 residues. Germline loops: CDR1 SQVTM, CDR2 ANQGSEA. V was clipped by 8 bases and J by 6 bases, with 11 bases between them. The CDR3 here is CSFPVRNEQFF. The DNA for the CDR3 is TGCAGCTTTCCCGTCCGCAATGAGCAGTTCTTC.

This clone was found once. The chain joins TRBV5-1 to TRBJ2-1, with unresolved D. Germline V gene data show CDR1 as SGHRS and CDR2 as YFSETQ. This CDR3 comprises 13 residues. With 3 bases removed from V and 9 bases from J, the gap between germline ends came to 13 bases. Written as DNA, the CDR3 is TGCGCCAGCAGCTCCCGGGTGTCTAGTGAGCAGTTCTTC. Protein sequence: CASSSRVSSEQFF.

The chain couples TRBV6-5 to TRBJ1-2, with D tentatively TRBD1 (6 bases). The germline V gene encodes CDR1 MNHEY and CDR2 SVGAGI. V lost 5 bases to trimming and J lost 0 bases, with 13 bases between them. CDR3 size: 15 residues. CDR3 in amino acids: CASSTGRKANYGYTF. CDR3 coding DNA: TGTGCCAGCAGTACAGGGCGAAAAGCTAACTATGGCTACACCTTC.

The sample holds a few counts of this clone. The CDR3: CASSTETGTYGYTF. For the CDR3, the DNA is TGTGCCAGCAGCACCGAGACAGGGACCTATGGCTACACCTTC. The J gene is TRBJ1-2, the V gene TRBV9; 7 positions match TRBD1. Germline V CDR1 and CDR2: SGDLS, YYNGEE. After removal of 4 bases from V and 4 bases from J, the junction contained 7 bases not matched to a gene. The CDR3 is made up of 14 amino acids.

The CDR3 DNA is TGTGCCAGCAGTGAGAGCCTGTACGGGGGGGATACGCAGTATTTT. It specifies CASSESLYGGDTQYF. This chain joins TRBV2 and TRBJ2-3; 7 bases fit TRBD2. The CDR3 runs to 15 residues. CDR1 and CDR2 (germline): SNHLY, FYNNEI. The V gene end was trimmed by 3 bases and the J gene end by 6 bases; junction bases not matched to a gene: 9.

The chain uses TRBV19 and TRBJ1-6; a possible D gene is TRBD1 (5 bases). Trimming shortened V by 1 base and J by 7 bases, and 14 bases separated the two germline ends. Germline lookup yields CDR1 LNHDA and CDR2 SQIVND (reference sequence). CDR3 length equals 16 residues. CDR3 nucleotides: TGTGCCAGTAGTATAGCTGGAGGGGAGAGAAATTCACCCCTCCACTTT. This encodes CASSIAGGERNSPLHF.

This chain links TRBV9 with TRBJ2-7, with D unclear. CDR1 and CDR2 from the germline V gene are SGDLS and YYNGEE. V was clipped by 0 bases and J by 2 bases, with 9 bases between them. The CDR3 runs to 14 residues. The CDR3 loop is CASSVEGVTYEQYF. CDR3 in DNA: TGTGCCAGCAGCGTAGAAGGAGTCACCTACGAGCAGTACTTC.

The table lists this clone with a few counts. The chain uses TRBV29-1 and TRBJ1-2; TRBD1 matches at 9 bases. Germline V CDR1 and CDR2: SQVTM, ANQGSEA. V was pared by 2 bases and J by 8 bases, with 3 bases of the junction left unmatched. This CDR3 contains 12 residues. The DNA of the CDR3 is TGCAGCGTTGAACCCACAGGGGGCGGCTACACCTTC. It yields the protein CSVEPTGGGYTF. The whole variable domain, remainder taken from reference TRBV29-1 and TRBJ1-2, is SAVISQKPSRDICQRGTSLTIQCQVDSQVTMMFWYRQQPGQSLTLIATANQGSEATYESGFVIDKFPISRPNLTFSTLTVSNMSPEDSSIYLCSVEPTGGGYTFGSGTRLTVV.

V and J are TRBV7-3 and TRBJ2-1, with 8 bases lining up with TRBD2. CDR3 length: 15 residues. Germline V gene data show CDR1 as SGHTA and CDR2 as FQGTGA. J lost 4 bases, V lost 5 bases, and 7 bases had no gene match. This CDR3 reads CASSESGSRYNEQFF. CDR3 bases: TGTGCCAGCAGCGAAAGCGGGAGTCGATACAATGAGCAGTTCTTC.

The chain combines TRBV28 with TRBJ1-1, with D possibly being TRBD1 (5 bases). Germline V gene lookup returns CDR1 MDHEN and CDR2 SYDVKM. CDR3 length: 16 amino acids. Trimming left V 7 bases short and J 2 bases short, with 20 bases between. The CDR3 is CASTEGGQSPNTEAFF. The CDR3 DNA reads as TGTGCCAGCACTGAGGGAGGACAATCCCCTAACACTGAAGCTTTCTTT.

The chain uses TRBV27 and TRBJ2-3, with D tentatively TRBD2 (5 bases). V was shortened by 6 bases and J by 0 bases, with 16 bases between the two germline ends. Germline-derived CDR1 and CDR2 are MNHEY and SMNVEV (reference sequence). The CDR3 consists of 16 residues. The CDR3 spells CASSYGVLPSTDTQYF. In DNA form, the CDR3 reads TGTGCCAGCAGCTACGGGGTCCTACCTAGCACAGATACGCAGTATTTT.